One and the same sample provided the 14 T cell receptor beta chains below, sequenced in a study of blood T cell repertoires in COVID-19. Using immunoSEQ multiplex PCR, the repertoire was profiled, and TCRdb retains in-frame clones only, with some absent. The sample lists about 130,000 clones; 70% to 90% were seen once. Input material: peripheral blood. The receptors were sampled from a man aged 50-60 years with acute or convalescent COVID-19.

The chain joins TRBV7-9 to TRBJ2-7; a possible D gene is TRBD1 (5 bases). In germline, CDR1 is SEHNR, CDR2 FQNEAQ (reference sequence). The length of the CDR3 is 13 residues. Trimming removed 4 bases at V and 4 bases at J, with 11 bases between. The CDR3 DNA reads as TGTGCCAGCAGCTCCTTTGACAGATACGAGCAGTACTTC. This encodes CASSSFDRYEQYF. Using reference TRBV7-9 and TRBJ2-7 for the parts outside the CDR3, the full variable domain is DTGVSQNPRHKITKRGQNVTFRCDPISEHNRLYWYRQTLGQGPEFLTYFQNEAQLEKSRLLSDRFSAERPKGSFSTLEIQRTEQGDSAMYLCASSSFDRYEQYFGPGTRLTVT.

The chain combines TRBV7-2 with TRBJ1-5; D remains unclear. The CDR3 totals 13 residues. V lost 0 bases and J lost 4, with 4 bases in between. Germline assignment: CDR1 SGHTA and CDR2 FQGNSA. The CDR3 sequence: CASSLASNQPQHF. In nucleotides, the CDR3 is TGTGCCAGCAGCTTAGCGTCGAATCAGCCCCAGCATTTT.

This clone was detected only once. J is TRBJ2-1 and V is TRBV11-2; D is uncertain. CDR1 SGHAT and CDR2 FQNNGV come from the germline V gene. There are 12 residues in the CDR3. V was clipped by 3 bases and J by 9 bases, with 9 bases between them. As DNA, the CDR3 is TGTGCCAGCAGCTTTATCTTCAGTGAGCAGTTCTTC. This sequence encodes CASSFIFSEQFF.

This chain connects TRBV10-3 to TRBJ2-1; D is uncertain. The germline V gene encodes CDR1 ENHRY and CDR2 SYGVKD. The CDR3 is 16 residues long. With 4 bases removed from V and 8 bases from J, the gap between germline ends came to 21 bases. The CDR3 loop is CAISVSDLRGFDEQFF. Here the CDR3 DNA reads TGTGCCATCAGTGTGTCTGATTTACGAGGATTCGATGAGCAGTTCTTC.

This sequence joins TRBV18 and TRBJ1-1; D perhaps matches TRBD1 (5 bases). V was shortened by 6 bases and J by 7 bases, with 18 bases between the two germline ends. Germline V gene sequence: CDR1 KGHSH, CDR2 LQKENI. The CDR3 contains 14 residues. The CDR3 protein is CASSLTTSGVEAFF. CDR3 coding DNA: TGTGCCAGCTCCCTCACCACATCGGGGGTTGAAGCTTTCTTT.

This sequence joins TRBV12-3 or TRBV12-4 and TRBJ1-3; no definite D call. V lost 7 bases to trimming and J lost 5 bases, with 12 bases between them. The CDR3 spans 13 residues. The CDR3 DNA sequence: TGTGCCAGCACCAGCGCAATGAGAAACACCATATATTTT. This encodes CASTSAMRNTIYF.

The CDR3 is CATSPTVGAGNEQFF. The CDR3 DNA follows: TGTGCCACTTCGCCGACCGTGGGGGCAGGCAATGAGCAGTTCTTC. The chain couples TRBV10-3 to TRBJ2-1, with D maybe TRBD1 (6 bases). In germline, CDR1 is ENHRY, CDR2 SYGVKD. The CDR3 length is 15 residues. V was shortened by 10 bases and J by 6 bases, with 22 bases between the two germline ends.

The chain employs TRBV28 and TRBJ1-2; D ambiguous. V lost 2 bases and J lost 7, with 14 bases in between. Per germline, CDR1 MDHEN and CDR2 SYDVKM. The CDR3 loop spans 14 amino acids. Here the CDR3 reads CASSLLSGSGGYTF. DNA for the CDR3: TGTGCCAGCAGTTTACTATCGGGGTCTGGTGGCTACACCTTC.

The genes are TRBV19 and TRBJ1-3; the D gene is possibly TRBD1 (6 bases). The CDR3 runs to 16 residues. V shed 6 bases and J shed 0 bases, with 15 bases lying between them. The germline V gene has CDR1 LNHDA and CDR2 SQIVND (reference sequence). The CDR3 nucleotides are TGTGCCAGTAGCCCCCCAGGGGCGTTCTCTGGAAACACCATATATTTT. This encodes CASSPPGAFSGNTIYF.

The gene calls are TRBV18 and TRBJ1-1; TRBD1 matches at 9 bases. The ends lost 3 bases at V and 7 bases at J; junction bases unmatched: 3. CDR1 KGHSH and CDR2 LQKENI come from the germline V gene. The CDR3 has 13 residues. This chain's CDR3 is CASSPLGQGEAFF. In DNA, the CDR3 is TGTGCCAGCTCACCCCTGGGACAGGGTGAAGCTTTCTTT.

The rearrangement links TRBV19 to TRBJ2-5, with 8 bases lining up with TRBD2. V lost 5 bases to trimming and J lost 1 base; unmatched junction nucleotides: 6. This CDR3 is 15 amino acids long. The germline gives CDR1 LNHDA, CDR2 SQIVND (reference sequence). Written as DNA, the CDR3 is TGTGCCAGTAGTCTGAGCGGGGGCCGCCAAGAGACCCAGTACTTC. Its translation is CASSLSGGRQETQYF.

The chain couples TRBV2 to TRBJ2-2; D is perhaps TRBD1 (5 bases). This CDR3 has 15 amino acids. Trimming removed 10 bases at V and 7 bases at J, with 22 bases between. Germline CDR1 and CDR2: SNHLY and FYNNEI. The CDR3: CAIGSDMRLGGELFF. CDR3 sequence (DNA): TGTGCCATCGGATCGGACATGAGATTGGGCGGGGAGCTGTTTTTT. The whole variable domain, filled in from reference TRBV2 and TRBJ2-2, reads EPEVTQTPSHQVTQMGQEVILRCVPISNHLYFYWYRQILGQKVEFLVSFYNNEISEKSEIFDDQFSVERPDGSNFTLKIRSTKLEDSAMYFCAIGSDMRLGGELFFGEGSRLTVL.

The count of this clone is one. The V call is TRBV2, the J call TRBJ1-2; D is perhaps TRBD1 (6 bases). The germline gives CDR1 SNHLY, CDR2 FYNNEI. Trimming stripped 7 bases from V and 5 bases from J, with 17 bases between. This CDR3 comprises 14 residues. The CDR3 protein is CASTPGGAGYGYTF. CDR3 nucleotides: TGTGCCAGCACACCGGGGGGCGCAGGGTATGGCTACACCTTC.

This sequence joins TRBV5-4 and TRBJ2-2; 8 bases match TRBD2. CDR3 size: 15 residues. The germline CDR1 and CDR2 sequences are SGHNT and YYREEE (reference sequence). The V and J ends lost 4 bases and 5 bases, in that order; junction bases with no gene match: 7. DNA of the CDR3: TGTGCCAGCAGCGGTAGCGGGACGTTAACCGGGGAGCTGTTTTTT. As protein: CASSGSGTLTGELFF. Complete variable domain (other parts from reference TRBV5-4 and TRBJ2-2): ETGVTQSPTHLIKTRGQQVTLRCSSQSGHNTVSWYQQALGQGPQFIFQYYREEENGRGNFPPRFSGLQFPNYSSELNVNALELDDSALYLCASSGSGTLTGELFFGEGSRLTVL.